This entry lists 3 T cell receptor beta chains sequenced from one sample in a study of T cell responses to AZD1222 COVID-19 vaccine. Produced via immunoSEQ multiplex PCR; TCRdb's table is partial and in-frame only. The sample gives over 110,000 clones, roughly nine tenths of which show up once; 9.3% is in the top ten. The sequencing used peripheral blood, collected 28 days after the second AZD1222 dose. The receptors shown here come from an adult who received the AZD1222 COVID-19 vaccine.

Remarks on this clone: Germline is not matched at one junction end, which may reflect a read error. The J gene is TRBJ1-1, the V gene TRBV3-1 (or the pseudogene TRBV3-2); possibly TRBD1 for D (5 bases). The CDR3 contains 13 residues. Per germline, CDR1 LGHDT and CDR2 YNNKEL (reference sequence). CDR3 DNA sequence: TGTGCCAGCAGCAAAGACAGGAACACTGAAGCTTTCTTT. Translated: CASSKDRNTEAFF.

The CDR3 sequence is CASSERGLNEKLFF. DNA of the CDR3: TGTGCCAGCAGTGAGAGAGGCCTAAATGAAAAACTGTTTTTT. The chain couples TRBV6-1 to TRBJ1-4, with no clear D. This CDR3 is built from 14 residues. Germline-derived CDR1 and CDR2 are MNHNS and SASEGT. V lost 3 bases, J lost 5 bases, and 10 bases lay in between.

The rearrangement links TRBV30 to TRBJ1-5; D not certain. Trimming removed 2 bases from V and 6 bases from J, with 11 bases in between. This CDR3 region has 13 residues. Germline CDR1 and CDR2: GTSNPN and SVGIG (reference sequence). The CDR3 spells CAWSLSSIQPQHF. CDR3 coding DNA: TGTGCCTGGAGTTTGTCTTCTATTCAGCCCCAGCATTTT.